Listed here is a single T cell receptor (beta chain). Both 60 Vbeta primers and 13 Jbeta primers went into the PCR. TCRdb keeps only in-frame clones here, not all; method: immunoSEQ multiplex PCR. The sample lists around 190,000 clones; about four fifths were seen once. This specimen belongs to a study of cytomegalovirus exposure and HLA in healthy donors. Trimming stripped 0 bases from V and 5 bases from J, with 10 bases between. Per the germline V gene, CDR1 is MNHEY and CDR2 is SMNVEV (reference sequence). The CDR3 totals 14 residues. V is TRBV27 and J is TRBJ1-1; D is possibly TRBD1 (5 bases). This clonotype originated in a woman in her twenties or thirties in good health and CMV-seropositive. The sample was PBMCs. The CDR3 region is CASSLSNGGTEAFF. Written as DNA, the CDR3 is TGTGCCAGCAGTTTATCGAACGGGGGGACTGAAGCTTTCTTT.